Below are 29 T cell receptor beta chains sequenced from a single sample in a study of T cells in Graves' hyperthyroidism and ophthalmopathy. TCR beta CDR3 regions were amplified from RNA transcripts. The HTBI primer set drove a first-round RT-PCR of the TCR CDR3. A single record per CDR3 protein comes from TCRdb applying MiXCR to the multiplex PCR reads. Of fewer than 750,000 distinct CDR3 sequences in the sample, roughly 14% were seen once. The source material was blood. These receptors were taken from a woman aged 35 to 49 with Graves' ophthalmopathy.

Ten or more counts support this clonotype. The genes are TRBV3-1 and TRBJ2-7, with D unclear. This CDR3 region has 15 residues. Trimming pared 1 base from V and 3 bases from J, leaving 13 bases between. Germline loops: CDR1 LGHDT, CDR2 YNNKEL (reference sequence). The CDR3 nucleotides are TGTGCCAGCAGCCAAGCTGGATGGGGTAGCTACGAGCAGTACTTC. Protein: CASSQAGWGSYEQYF.

This clonotype was seen repeatedly, ten times or more. The chain uses TRBV15 and TRBJ1-5, with a tentative D call TRBD1 (5 bases). CDR3 size: 16 residues. The germline V and J ends were trimmed by 2 bases and 5 bases, with 16 bases remaining between them. Germline assignment: CDR1 LNHNV and CDR2 YYDKDF (reference sequence). The CDR3 is CATSRRTLKWDQPQHF. In DNA, the CDR3 is TGTGCCACCAGCAGAAGGACACTAAAGTGGGATCAGCCCCAGCATTTT.

As regards this clonotype: Just one base apart from a much larger clone, this may be a read error. The rearrangement uses TRBV2 and TRBJ2-3; maybe TRBD1 (6 bases). The germline V gene has CDR1 SNHLY and CDR2 FYNNEI. The V end was cut by 6 bases, the J end by 8 bases, with 21 bases between. This CDR3 contains 15 residues. CDR3 in DNA: TGTGCCAGCAGCCCGGGACATGTCCTCCCCGGTACGCAGTATTTT. Translated, it gives CASSPGHVLPGTQYF. Variable domain in full (rest from reference TRBV2 and TRBJ2-3): EPEVTQTPSHQVTQMGQEVILRCVPISNHLYFYWYRQILGQKVEFLVSFYNNEISEKSEIFDDQFSVERPDGSNFTLKIRSTKLEDSAMYFCASSPGHVLPGTQYFGPGTRLTVL.

In this sample, this clonotype turned up many times. Here the CDR3 DNA reads TGTGCCAGCAGTTACGGGAATAGGGCTACTGAAGCTTTCTTT. It translates to CASSYGNRATEAFF. The gene calls are TRBV6-2 or TRBV6-3 and TRBJ1-1, with D unclear. Trimming took off 2 bases at V and 5 bases at J, with 12 bases between the two ends. The length of the CDR3 is 14 residues. CDR1 MNHEY and CDR2 SVGEGT come from the germline V gene.

The chain combines TRBV20-1 with TRBJ1-2; D is unresolved. The germline gives CDR1 DFQATT, CDR2 SNEGSKA (reference sequence). V was trimmed by 3 bases and J by 2 bases, leaving 10 bases between them. This CDR3 is 13 amino acids long. The CDR3 is CSAREQKNYGYTF. For the CDR3, the DNA is TGCAGTGCTAGGGAACAGAAAAACTATGGCTACACCTTC.

This clonotype has a handful of counts. This sequence joins TRBV7-2 and TRBJ2-7; 9 nucleotides match TRBD2. The CDR3 covers 13 residues. From germline, CDR1 is SGHTA and CDR2 FQGNSA. The V and J ends lost 1 base and 9 bases, in that order; junction bases with no gene match: 4. The CDR3 DNA reads as TGTGCCAGCAGCTTAGATAGCGGGGGCGGGCAGTACTTC. This encodes CASSLDSGGGQYF.

The CDR3 DNA reads TGTGCCAGCAGTTACAGTGGGACAGGGGGAAAGAGCTATGGCTACACCTTC. Encoded protein: CASSYSGTGGKSYGYTF. The chain has TRBV6-5 and TRBJ1-2, with 11 nucleotides matching TRBD1. V lost 2 bases and J lost 4; bases outside the gene matches: 9. Germline V lookup: CDR1 MNHEY, CDR2 SVGAGI. This CDR3 region has 17 residues.

This rearrangement joins TRBV20-1 to TRBJ1-2; D ambiguous. Looked up from germline, CDR1 is DFQATT and CDR2 is SNEGSKA (reference sequence). Trimming took off 0 bases at V and 6 bases at J, with 17 bases between the two ends. This CDR3 has 15 residues. The CDR3 sequence is CSARDVLSDDDGYTF. CDR3 nucleotides: TGCAGTGCTAGAGATGTGCTTTCGGACGATGATGGCTACACCTTC.

This clonotype was observed at least ten times. This chain joins TRBV6-2 or TRBV6-3 and TRBJ2-2, with TRBD2 matching over 8 bases. This CDR3 contains 15 residues. V trimming: 8 bases; J trimming: 5 bases; junction bases outside the gene matches: 10. The germline V gene encodes CDR1 MNHEY and CDR2 SVGEGT. The CDR3 loop reads CASGLAPRGTGELFF. Written as DNA, the CDR3 is TGTGCCAGCGGACTAGCCCCCAGAGGAACCGGGGAGCTGTTTTTT.

A few counts support this clonotype. This chain links TRBV2 with TRBJ2-1, with 7 bases fitting TRBD2. J was trimmed by 4 bases and V by 8 bases; bases with no gene match: 8. The CDR3 spans 14 residues. Germline V gene lookup returns CDR1 SNHLY and CDR2 FYNNEI. The CDR3 DNA sequence: TGTGCCAGCCAGGCCCCTAGCGGATACAATGAGCAGTTCTTC. Protein: CASQAPSGYNEQFF.

This clonotype was observed at least ten times. The V gene is TRBV11-2, the J gene TRBJ2-5; D not certain. This CDR3 is 12 amino acids long. Germline V gene sequence: CDR1 SGHAT, CDR2 FQNNGV. V shed 5 bases and J shed 4 bases, with 8 bases lying between them. CDR3 residues: CASSVARETQYF. The CDR3 coding sequence is TGTGCCAGCAGCGTAGCCCGAGAGACCCAGTACTTC.

Concerning this clonotype: A clone one base away is much larger, so this may be a read error. This chain uses TRBV28 with TRBJ2-7; the D gene is possibly TRBD2 (6 bases). The CDR3 runs to 13 residues. The germline gives CDR1 MDHEN, CDR2 SYDVKM. DNA for the CDR3: TGTGCCAGCAGTTTGGAGGGGAACTACGAGCAGCACTTC. Translated, it gives CASSLEGNYEQHF.

This clonotype was counted at least ten times. One junction end does not reproduce the germline sequence, and a read error may be involved. The gene calls are TRBV6-1 and TRBJ1-2; D is possibly TRBD1 (5 bases). The CDR3 runs to 11 residues. CDR1 is MNHNS, CDR2 SASEGT, per germline. CDR3 in amino acids: CASTTLRGKEF. CDR3 coding DNA: TGTGCCAGCACCACCTTGAGGGGAAAGGAATTC.

Many counts were recorded for this clonotype. This rearrangement joins TRBV12-3 or TRBV12-4 to TRBJ2-7; 7 nucleotides line up with TRBD1. The CDR3 extends over 12 amino acids. J lost 6 bases, V lost 5 bases, and 4 bases had no gene match. The CDR3 spells CASSRTGAEQYF. CDR3 in DNA: TGTGCCAGCAGTAGGACAGGAGCCGAGCAGTACTTC.

This clonotype was detected ten times or more. The chain combines TRBV20-1 with TRBJ2-7, with D perhaps TRBD1 (6 bases). V shed 5 bases and J shed 3 bases, with 14 bases lying between them. This CDR3 contains 13 residues. CDR1 DFQATT and CDR2 SNEGSKA come from the germline V gene (reference sequence). This CDR3 is CSASSGVNYEQYF. The DNA for the CDR3 is TGCAGTGCTTCCTCAGGGGTGAACTACGAGCAGTACTTC.

This clonotype showed up many times. This chain uses TRBV4-1 with TRBJ1-2; the match to TRBD1 covers 7 bases. This CDR3 contains 15 residues. After removal of 3 bases from V and 8 bases from J, the junction contained 12 bases not matched to a gene. Germline lookup yields CDR1 MGHRA and CDR2 YSYEKL. In DNA form, the CDR3 reads TGCGCCAGCAGCCAGGAGCTACAGGGGTTAGGGGGCTACACCTTC. Protein product: CASSQELQGLGGYTF.

Many counts were recorded for this clonotype. V gene TRBV13 combines with J gene TRBJ2-5, with 9 positions matching TRBD2. CDR3 size: 17 residues. Per germline, CDR1 PRHDT and CDR2 FYEKMQ (reference sequence). Unmatched junction bases numbered 5, after V lost 0 bases and J lost 0 bases. The CDR3 nucleotides read TGTGCCAGCAGCTTAGGCCCAACTAGCGGGTACCAAGAGACCCAGTACTTC. Its translation: CASSLGPTSGYQETQYF.

This clonotype has a count of ten or more. The chain links TRBV28 to TRBJ1-2; D not resolved. The CDR3 loop spans 15 amino acids. CDR1 and CDR2 from the germline V gene are MDHEN and SYDVKM. Trimming removed 10 bases from V and 7 bases from J, with 25 bases in between. CDR3 sequence (DNA): TGTGCCACCTTAGGATACGGACGGCTTGGCCCTGGCTACACCTTC. Amino acid sequence: CATLGYGRLGPGYTF.

The rearrangement links TRBV2 to TRBJ1-5; D may be TRBD1 (6 bases). The CDR3 is 17 residues long. CDR1 and CDR2 (germline): SNHLY, FYNNEI. Trimming pared 5 bases from V and 0 bases from J, leaving 17 bases between. The CDR3 DNA is TGTGCCAGCAGTCGACAGACAGGACTTTATAGCAATCAGCCCCAGCATTTT. This sequence encodes CASSRQTGLYSNQPQHF.

This clonotype was recorded many times. The chain links TRBV20-1 to TRBJ2-5, with D perhaps matching TRBD1 or TRBD2 (6 bases each). V gave up 1 base and J gave up 2 bases, with 14 bases separating them. The CDR3 runs to 15 residues. Germline V gene sequence: CDR1 DFQATT, CDR2 SNEGSKA (reference sequence). The CDR3 spells CSARVGGQIQETQYF. DNA for the CDR3: TGCAGTGCTAGAGTGGGAGGACAGATACAAGAGACCCAGTACTTC.

In this sample, this clonotype turned up a few times. V is TRBV27 and J is TRBJ2-7; D is perhaps TRBD1 (6 bases). Trimming shortened V by 7 bases and J by 0 bases, and 16 bases separated the two germline ends. CDR1 is MNHEY, CDR2 SMNVEV, per germline (reference sequence). The length of the CDR3 is 15 residues. The CDR3, as DNA: TGTGCCAGCAAACCTACAGGGAAGCCCTCCTACGAGCAGTACTTC. It specifies CASKPTGKPSYEQYF.

This chain connects TRBV9 to TRBJ2-2; D unresolved. With 0 bases removed from V and 2 bases from J, the gap between germline ends came to 11 bases. This CDR3 is built from 16 residues. CDR1 and CDR2 from the germline V gene are SGDLS and YYNGEE. CDR3 DNA sequence: TGTGCCAGCAGCGTAGCTTGGGCTGCCAACACCGGGGAGCTGTTTTTT. It specifies CASSVAWAANTGELFF. Variable domain in full (rest from reference TRBV9 and TRBJ2-2): DSGVTQTPKHLITATGQRVTLRCSPRSGDLSVYWYQQSLDQGLQFLIQYYNGEERAKGNILERFSAQQFPDLHSELNLSSLELGDSALYFCASSVAWAANTGELFFGEGSRLTVL.

In its sample, this clonotype was seen many times. The chain has TRBV2 and TRBJ2-7; 9 nucleotides match TRBD1. The V segment lost 6 bases and the J segment 0 bases; nucleotides outside the gene matches: 3. Per the germline V gene, CDR1 is SNHLY and CDR2 is FYNNEI. This CDR3 has 14 residues. The chain's CDR3 is CASSGTGSSYEQYF. CDR3 in DNA: TGTGCCAGCAGCGGGACAGGGAGCTCCTACGAGCAGTACTTC.

The chain joins TRBV12-3 or TRBV12-4 to TRBJ2-7; 7 bases agree with TRBD2. This CDR3 has 14 residues. V was pared by 3 bases and J by 7 bases, with 9 bases of the junction left unmatched. Here the CDR3 DNA reads TGTGCCAGCAGTTTTGTGCGGGAGCTGCGTGAGCAGTACTTC. Protein product: CASSFVRELREQYF.

This clonotype was observed at least ten times. The rearrangement joins TRBV6-1 to TRBJ1-1; 9 positions agree with TRBD1. Germline lookup yields CDR1 MNHNS and CDR2 SASEGT. This CDR3 is built from 13 residues. Losses at the gene ends were 5 bases for V and 7 bases for J; bases not matched to a gene: 5. CDR3 DNA sequence: TGTGCCAGCAGTCTCCGGGACAGGGATGAAGCTTTCTTT. This encodes CASSLRDRDEAFF.

This clonotype was seen a few times. V gene TRBV18 combines with J gene TRBJ1-3, with 7 bases identical to TRBD1. Germline CDR1 reads KGHSH; CDR2 reads LQKENI. Germline trimming cut 4 bases from V and 0 bases from J; bases unmatched to any gene: 6. This CDR3 comprises 16 residues. CDR3 nucleotide sequence: TGTGCCAGCTCACGAGGGACAGCCGACTCTGGAAACACCATATATTTT. This encodes CASSRGTADSGNTIYF. Full variable domain (rest looked up from reference TRBV18 and TRBJ1-3): NAGVMQNPRHLVRRRGQEARLRCSPMKGHSHVYWYRQLPEEGLKFMVYLQKENIIDESGMPKERFSAEFPKEGPSILRIQQVVRGDSAAYFCASSRGTADSGNTIYFGEGSWLTVV.

This clonotype has at least ten counts. V gene TRBV29-1 combines with J gene TRBJ2-5; TRBD2 matches at 9 bases. The CDR3 length is 14 residues. Germline-derived CDR1 and CDR2 are SQVTM and ANQGSEA. The junction had 10 bases not matched to a gene; V was cut back by 7 bases and J by 4 bases. CDR3 in DNA: TGCAGCGCCTCGGAGGCTAGCGGGATAGAGACCCAGTACTTC. Its protein product is CSASEASGIETQYF.

This clonotype was seen repeatedly, ten times or more. This chain connects TRBV6-1 to TRBJ1-1; D ambiguous. This CDR3 spans 11 amino acids. Germline loops: CDR1 MNHNS, CDR2 SASEGT. V lost 10 bases and J lost 6, with 12 bases in between. DNA for the CDR3: TGTGCCATCCTGGTGGGCGCTGAAGCTTTCTTT. Protein: CAILVGAEAFF.

This clonotype was counted ten times or more. The chain links TRBV28 to TRBJ1-5; 7 bases line up with TRBD1. V shed 5 bases and J 4 bases; nucleotides not matched to a gene: 8. Germline CDR1 and CDR2: MDHEN and SYDVKM. This CDR3 region has 15 residues. The CDR3 reads CASSTSQTGNQPQHF. CDR3 sequence (DNA): TGTGCCAGCAGTACCTCCCAGACAGGGAATCAGCCCCAGCATTTT. The entire variable domain, with the rest obtained from reference TRBV28 and TRBJ1-5, is as follows: DVKVTQSSRYLVKRTGEKVFLECVQDMDHENMFWYRQDPGLGLRLIYFSYDVKMKEKGDIPEGYSVSREKKERFSLILESASTNQTSMYLCASSTSQTGNQPQHFGDGTRLSIL.